Shown below are 11 T cell receptor beta chains from a single sample sequenced in a study of Tregs in tolerant kidney transplant recipients. The method was immunoSEQ multiplex PCR; TCRdb's version includes in-frame clones alone and lacks a portion of them. The table shows some 16,000 clones, with roughly nine tenths occurring only once. Sequencing was performed on CD8+ T cells from blood. These receptors all stem from a human donor in good health.

This sequence joins TRBV11-2 and TRBJ2-4; D call uncertain. The V end lost 4 bases, the J end lost 2 bases, and 18 bases lay between the germline ends. CDR1 and CDR2 (germline): SGHAT, FQNNGV. This CDR3 region has 17 residues. The DNA for the CDR3 is TGTGCCAGCAGCTCGTTAAGGAAATGGACCACCAAAAACATTCAGTACTTC. The encoded protein is CASSSLRKWTTKNIQYF.

This sequence joins TRBV13 and TRBJ2-7, with 7 bases aligning to TRBD2. With 1 base clipped from V and 3 bases from J, the junction kept 6 bases outside the gene matches. This CDR3 comprises 15 residues. CDR1 is PRHDT and CDR2 is FYEKMQ in the germline V gene (reference sequence). This CDR3 reads CASSLVSSGYYEQYF. The DNA for the CDR3 is TGTGCCAGCAGCTTAGTGTCTAGCGGATACTACGAGCAGTACTTC.

This chain links TRBV7-9 with TRBJ2-5, with 8 bases fitting TRBD2. Per the germline V gene, CDR1 is SEHNR and CDR2 is FQNEAQ (reference sequence). The CDR3 is 15 amino acids. V lost 4 bases and J lost 3; bases outside the gene matches: 7. The CDR3 loop reads CASSSPQRGKETQYF. The CDR3, as DNA: TGTGCCAGCAGCTCCCCACAGCGGGGGAAAGAGACCCAGTACTTC.

This sequence joins TRBV4-3 and TRBJ2-7; possible D gene TRBD1, 5 bases. Germline assignment: CDR1 LGHNA and CDR2 YSLEER. CDR3 length equals 15 residues. Deletions cut 5 bases from V and 5 bases from J, with 19 bases between. The CDR3 sequence: CASSAYGRVIDEQYF. The CDR3 coding sequence is TGCGCCAGCAGCGCGTACGGCAGGGTTATCGACGAGCAGTACTTC.

V usage is TRBV7-6 and J usage is TRBJ1-2; 9 bases align to TRBD1. The CDR3 loop spans 15 amino acids. The ends lost 4 bases at V and 7 bases at J; junction bases unmatched: 10. CDR1 is SGHVS and CDR2 is FNYEAQ in the germline V gene. In DNA, the CDR3 is TGTGCCAGCAGCTCGGGACAGGGAGGGCATTCTGGCTACACCTTC. It translates to CASSSGQGGHSGYTF.

This chain connects TRBV5-1 to TRBJ2-6; D remains ambiguous. V lost 3 bases and J 2 bases, leaving 9 bases between the germline ends. This CDR3 is 15 amino acids long. Germline V gene lookup returns CDR1 SGHRS and CDR2 YFSETQ. The DNA for the CDR3 is TGCGCCAGCAGCTCTCAGGCCGCTGGGGCCAACGTCCTGACTTTC. It specifies CASSSQAAGANVLTF.

The chain recombines TRBV19 with TRBJ1-4, with D possibly matching TRBD1 (6 bases). V lost 3 bases, J lost 8 bases, and 13 bases lay in between. CDR1 and CDR2 (germline): LNHDA, SQIVND (reference sequence). The CDR3 runs to 14 residues. The DNA of the CDR3 is TGTGCCAGTAGTATTGGGAGGGGGAACGAAAAACTGTTTTTT. Residues: CASSIGRGNEKLFF.

The count of this clone is one. The rearrangement joins TRBV2 to TRBJ2-3, with 7 bases matching TRBD2. The V and J ends lost 8 bases and 0 bases, in that order; junction bases with no gene match: 14. CDR3 length: 17 amino acids. CDR1 and CDR2 (germline): SNHLY, FYNNEI. Here the CDR3 reads CASEGVMGGTSTDTQYF. CDR3 nucleotide sequence: TGTGCCAGCGAAGGAGTGATGGGGGGGACTAGCACAGATACGCAGTATTTT.

V usage is TRBV14 and J usage is TRBJ2-5; TRBD1 matches 8 bases. The CDR3 sequence is 16 residues long. J gave up 4 bases and V 4 bases, and 11 bases lay outside the gene matches. Germline assignment: CDR1 SGHDN and CDR2 FVKESK. The DNA for the CDR3 is TGTGCCAGCAGCCGGAATGACAGGGGTCGAGGAGAGACCCAGTACTTC. It yields the protein CASSRNDRGRGETQYF. The variable domain in full, completed from reference TRBV14 and TRBJ2-5, reads EAGVTQFPSHSVIEKGQTVTLRCDPISGHDNLYWYRRVMGKEIKFLLHFVKESKQDESGMPNNRFLAERTGGTYSTLKVQPAELEDSGVYFCASSRNDRGRGETQYFGPGTRLLVL.

The chain employs TRBV29-1 and TRBJ2-7; tentative D call: TRBD1 (5 bases). Germline V gives CDR1 SQVTM, CDR2 ANQGSEA. The CDR3 runs to 12 residues. The germline V and J ends were trimmed by 6 bases and 0 bases, with 9 bases remaining between them. The CDR3 is CSVQGASYEQYF. The CDR3 DNA reads as TGCAGCGTCCAGGGCGCCTCCTACGAGCAGTACTTC.

This chain joins TRBV2 and TRBJ1-4, with D hard to call. There are 15 residues in the CDR3. V was shortened by 6 bases and J by 8 bases, with 19 bases between the two germline ends. Germline-derived CDR1 and CDR2 are SNHLY and FYNNEI. This CDR3 is CASSPYRTTGEKLFF. DNA of the CDR3: TGTGCCAGCAGCCCTTACAGAACCACTGGAGAAAAACTGTTTTTT.